Below are 20 T cell receptor beta chains sequenced from a single sample in a study of blood T cell repertoires in COVID-19. Generated by immunoSEQ multiplex PCR, the TCRdb table keeps only in-frame clones and is missing some. The sample lists 150,000 to 200,000 clones, around 80% occurring once. Sequencing was done on a sample of peripheral blood. Every receptor here comes from a man in his 70s with active or convalescent COVID-19.

This clone appeared a single time. This rearrangement joins TRBV9 to TRBJ2-1; the D gene is possibly TRBD2 (6 bases). The V end lost 4 bases, the J end lost 12 bases, and 14 bases lay between the germline ends. The length of the CDR3 is 12 residues. Germline V gene sequence: CDR1 SGDLS, CDR2 YYNGEE. The CDR3 DNA sequence: TGTGCCAGCAGCCGACTAGATCAGGGGCAGTTCTTC. This gives the protein CASSRLDQGQFF.

The chain recombines TRBV5-1 with TRBJ2-3; TRBD2 matches at 9 bases. This CDR3 is built from 15 residues. Trimming removed 3 bases from V and 2 bases from J; junction bases left unmatched: 4. CDR1 is SGHRS and CDR2 is YFSETQ in the germline V gene. The CDR3 nucleotides are TGCGCCAGCAGCTCGGGACTAGCCATCACAGATACGCAGTATTTT. This gives the protein CASSSGLAITDTQYF.

The chain carries TRBV19 and TRBJ2-1, with no clear D. Germline CDR1 is LNHDA and CDR2 is SQIVND (reference sequence). This CDR3 has 13 amino acids. V was trimmed by 5 bases and J by 13 bases, leaving 18 bases between them. As DNA, the CDR3 is TGTGCCAGTAGTTCCGATCTTGGCGGCACACAGTTCTTC. Translating gives CASSSDLGGTQFF.

The chain employs TRBV9 and TRBJ2-1, with unresolved D. This CDR3 is 13 amino acids long. Germline assignment: CDR1 SGDLS and CDR2 YYNGEE. Deletions cut 0 bases from V and 6 bases from J, with 7 bases between. DNA for the CDR3: TGTGCCAGCAGCGTAGGTACTCCCAATGAGCAGTTCTTC. Residues: CASSVGTPNEQFF.

Concerning this clone: The junction shows a germline mismatch at one end, possibly a read error. V and J are TRBV7-7 and TRBJ2-5, with 10 bases fitting TRBD2. Germline CDR1 and CDR2: SSHAT and FNYEAQ (reference sequence). This CDR3 region has 15 residues. In DNA, the CDR3 is TGTGCTAGCAGCTTAGTTGGACTAGCGGAAGAGACCCAGTACTTC. This encodes CASSLVGLAEETQYF.

The genes are TRBV24-1 and TRBJ2-1; the D is unclear. This CDR3 spans 12 amino acids. The ends were cut back, 3 bases at V and 8 bases at J, with 7 bases in the middle. Germline lookup yields CDR1 KGHDR and CDR2 SFDVKD. The CDR3 coding sequence is TGTGCCACCAGTGATGTGTCGGATGAGCAGTTCTTC. Protein product: CATSDVSDEQFF.

V is TRBV3-1 (or the pseudogene TRBV3-2) and J is TRBJ2-5; weak D call: TRBD1 (6 bases). Germline-derived CDR1 and CDR2 are LGHDT and YNNKEL (reference sequence). The CDR3 extends over 14 amino acids. The ends were cut back, 8 bases at V and 4 bases at J, with 17 bases in the middle. The CDR3 DNA sequence: TGTGCCAGCCGCACGTCAGGGGATGGAGAGACCCAGTACTTC. It specifies CASRTSGDGETQYF.

As for this clone: The junction shows a germline mismatch at one end, possibly a read error. This sequence joins TRBV6-6 and TRBJ2-7; a possible D gene is TRBD1 (5 bases). The CDR3 is 12 residues long. Germline V gene sequence: CDR1 MNHNY, CDR2 SVGAGI (reference sequence). The CDR3 here is CASSPGSSGPHF. The CDR3 nucleotides are TGTGCCAGCAGTCCCGGGTCGTCAGGGCCCCACTTC.

This rearrangement joins TRBV5-1 to TRBJ1-1, with a possible D match to TRBD1 (6 bases). The CDR3 is 17 amino acids. Trimming pared 0 bases from V and 0 bases from J, leaving 15 bases between. Germline lookup yields CDR1 SGHRS and CDR2 YFSETQ. The CDR3 sequence is CASSLAYGGRMNTEAFF. The CDR3 DNA reads TGCGCCAGCAGCTTGGCCTATGGGGGCAGGATGAACACTGAAGCTTTCTTT.

This chain connects TRBV2 to TRBJ1-1; possibly TRBD1 for D (5 bases). Germline V lookup: CDR1 SNHLY, CDR2 FYNNEI. The CDR3 runs to 15 residues. V was clipped by 5 bases and J by 4 bases, with 17 bases between them. CDR3 nucleotides: TGTGCCAGCAGTTACCTCCCGGGGGGACCCACTGAAGCTTTCTTT. It codes for CASSYLPGGPTEAFF.

J is TRBJ1-5 and V is TRBV3-1 (or the pseudogene TRBV3-2); 9 nucleotides align to TRBD1. The ends lost 5 bases at V and 9 bases at J; junction bases unmatched: 5. Germline V gene sequence: CDR1 LGHDT, CDR2 YNNKEL (reference sequence). The CDR3 is 13 residues long. The CDR3 region has the DNA TGTGCCAGCAGCACCGGACAGGGGACGCCCCAGCATTTT. Residues: CASSTGQGTPQHF.

This clone was observed a few times. The chain recombines TRBV7-9 with TRBJ1-1; TRBD1 is a possible D gene (5 bases). Trimming removed 3 bases from V and 2 bases from J, with 7 bases in between. The CDR3 has 13 residues. Germline V gene data show CDR1 as SEHNR and CDR2 as FQNEAQ (reference sequence). CDR3 sequence reads: CASSFDSNTEAFF. For the CDR3, the DNA is TGTGCCAGCAGCTTTGACAGCAACACTGAAGCTTTCTTT.

V usage is TRBV27 and J usage is TRBJ1-2; 7 nucleotides align to TRBD1. The CDR3 totals 13 residues. J gave up 7 bases and V 4 bases, and 6 bases lay outside the gene matches. Germline CDR1 reads MNHEY; CDR2 reads SMNVEV (reference sequence). The CDR3 region is CASSYTGEGGYTF. The DNA of the CDR3 is TGTGCCAGCAGTTATACAGGGGAAGGTGGCTACACCTTC.

V and J are TRBV6-1 and TRBJ1-1, with unresolved D. V was clipped by 1 base and J by 1 base, with 13 bases between them. This CDR3 has 16 amino acids. Germline V CDR1 and CDR2: MNHNS, SASEGT. In nucleotides, the CDR3 is TGTGCCAGCAGTGAAGGCCCTGGACGGGAGAACACTGAAGCTTTCTTT. The encoded protein is CASSEGPGRENTEAFF.

V is TRBV5-1 and J is TRBJ1-4, with no clear D. Trimming shortened V by 0 bases and J by 8 bases, and 8 bases separated the two germline ends. The CDR3 is 13 residues long. Germline V gene sequence: CDR1 SGHRS, CDR2 YFSETQ. In DNA, the CDR3 is TGCGCCAGCAGCTTGGGGCCCTGGGAAAAACTGTTTTTT. Protein product: CASSLGPWEKLFF. Drawing the rest from reference TRBV5-1 and TRBJ1-4, the complete variable domain is KAGVTQTPRYLIKTRGQQVTLSCSPISGHRSVSWYQQTPGQGLQFLFEYFSETQRNKGNFPGRFSGRQFSNSRSEMNVSTLELGDSALYLCASSLGPWEKLFFGSGTQLSVL.

This chain joins TRBV25-1 and TRBJ1-5, with 7 bases aligning to TRBD1. J gave up 2 bases and V 4 bases, and 2 bases lay outside the gene matches. This CDR3 has 14 amino acids. CDR1 MGHDK and CDR2 SYGVNS come from the germline V gene. The chain's CDR3 is CASSGTGGNQPQHF. CDR3 nucleotide sequence: TGTGCCAGCAGTGGGACAGGAGGCAATCAGCCCCAGCATTTT.

The rearrangement uses TRBV5-1 and TRBJ2-3; TRBD2 might be the D (6 bases). The CDR3 consists of 16 residues. V dropped 0 bases and J dropped 3 bases, with 14 bases sitting between them. CDR1 is SGHRS, CDR2 YFSETQ, per germline. For the CDR3, the DNA is TGCGCCAGCAGCTTGGTCGGGGGTAGCGTAACAGATACGCAGTATTTT. Protein product: CASSLVGGSVTDTQYF.

The chain carries TRBV19 and TRBJ1-1, with a tentative D call TRBD1 (5 bases). With 0 bases removed from V and 8 bases from J, the gap between germline ends came to 13 bases. The CDR3 runs to 14 residues. The germline V gene has CDR1 LNHDA and CDR2 SQIVND (reference sequence). The CDR3 bases are TGTGCCAGTAGTATAGATCCTGACAGAGTGGAAGCTTTCTTT. Its protein is CASSIDPDRVEAFF.

The gene calls are TRBV19 and TRBJ2-6, with D possibly being TRBD2 (7 bases). Trimming stripped 6 bases from V and 0 bases from J, with 15 bases between. CDR1 LNHDA and CDR2 SQIVND come from the germline V gene (reference sequence). This CDR3 has 17 residues. The CDR3 DNA is TGTGCCAGTAGCCCAACGGGGGGCTCCTCTGGGGCCAACGTCCTGACTTTC. It translates to CASSPTGGSSGANVLTF.

The chain joins TRBV11-2 to TRBJ2-3, with 7 bases lining up with TRBD2. The germline V gene has CDR1 SGHAT and CDR2 FQNNGV. Trimming at V came to 5 bases and at J to 2 bases, leaving 7 bases not matched to a gene. This CDR3 has 15 residues. The CDR3 coding sequence is TGTGCCAGCAGCCGCAGCGGGGCCGCCACAGATACGCAGTATTTT. Encoded protein: CASSRSGAATDTQYF.